A single sample gave rise to the 24 T cell receptor beta chains below, sequenced in a study of T-cell reconstitution after alpha-beta-depleted transplantation in children. Library preparation (for TCRbeta) was performed with unique molecular identifiers. TCRdb re-derived calls from the PCR reads in MiXCR, one entry per CDR3 protein. Of about 58,000 distinct CDR3 sequences in the sample, roughly 46% are singletons; the top ten hold roughly 98%. This specimen consisted of PBMCs, mostly from graft donor cells, obtained 360 days after TCRalphabeta/CD19-depleted stem cell transplant. Source of these receptors: a male patient under 18 who had a stem cell transplant for acute lymphoblastic leukemia, so the T cells may come from the graft donor.

This clonotype has only one observation. The J gene is TRBJ2-1, the V gene TRBV6-1; 10 nucleotides match TRBD1. From germline, CDR1 is MNHNS and CDR2 SASEGT. The junction had 5 bases not matched to a gene; V was cut back by 6 bases and J by 6 bases. The CDR3 runs 14 residues. The CDR3 coding sequence is TGTGCCAGCAGCCCGGGACAGGGGCGCAATGAGCAGTTCTTC. Protein: CASSPGQGRNEQFF.

The genes are TRBV12-3 or TRBV12-4 and TRBJ1-1; D gene ambiguous. V was clipped by 3 bases and J by 1 base, with 6 bases between them. The CDR3 totals 13 residues. The CDR3 DNA sequence: TGTGCCAGCAGTTTTAATACGAACACTGAAGCTTTCTTT. This codes for CASSFNTNTEAFF.

This clonotype appeared a few times. The gene calls are TRBV7-2 and TRBJ2-7; no firm D call. This CDR3 contains 12 residues. Trimming pared 5 bases from V and 4 bases from J, leaving 9 bases between. Per germline, CDR1 SGHTA and CDR2 FQGNSA. CDR3 sequence reads: CASSDYGYEQYF. CDR3 sequence (DNA): TGTGCCAGCAGCGATTACGGGTACGAGCAGTACTTC.

This clonotype was seen only a few times. The genes are TRBV10-2 and TRBJ2-7, with a weak D call TRBD1 (6 bases). With 0 bases removed from V and 4 bases from J, the gap between germline ends came to 10 bases. The CDR3 has 14 residues. The germline CDR1 and CDR2 sequences are WSHSY and SAAADI. The CDR3 loop reads CASSESLGGYEQYF. CDR3 nucleotides: TGCGCCAGCAGTGAGTCACTAGGGGGTTACGAGCAGTACTTC.

The V and J genes are TRBV12-3 or TRBV12-4 and TRBJ2-6; D unresolved. This CDR3 region has 15 residues. Trimming left V 5 bases short and J 0 bases short, with 8 bases between. The CDR3 coding sequence is TGTGCCAGCAGTAGCAGAAACTCTGGGGCCAACGTCCTGACTTTC. It encodes CASSSRNSGANVLTF.

There are a few counts of this clonotype. The gene calls are TRBV7-2 and TRBJ2-2; tentatively, D is TRBD1 (5 bases). Germline V gene sequence: CDR1 SGHTA, CDR2 FQGNSA. V was pared by 5 bases and J by 3 bases, with 10 bases between. This CDR3 is 14 amino acids long. Here the CDR3 DNA reads TGTGCCAGCAGCGTCGACAGCTACACCGGGGAGCTGTTTTTT. Protein: CASSVDSYTGELFF.

The chain links TRBV4-1 to TRBJ2-1; 10 bases agree with TRBD2. V shed 1 base, J shed 13 bases, and the junction held 7 bases outside the gene matches. Per germline, CDR1 MGHRA and CDR2 YSYEKL. The CDR3 runs 14 residues. CDR3 sequence reads: CASSQVAGGPRQFF. The CDR3 DNA follows: TGCGCCAGCAGCCAAGTAGCGGGAGGCCCCCGTCAGTTCTTC.

The chain uses TRBV4-1 and TRBJ2-7; a weak D match, TRBD2 (5 bases). Germline lookup yields CDR1 MGHRA and CDR2 YSYEKL. The V and J ends lost 2 bases and 0 bases respectively, with 8 bases between them. The CDR3 sequence is 14 residues long. The CDR3 here is CASSQLASSYEQYF. The CDR3 DNA is TGCGCCAGCAGCCAATTAGCGAGCTCCTACGAGCAGTACTTC.

The chain uses TRBV7-8 and TRBJ2-3; 8 nucleotides align to TRBD2. This CDR3 is built from 16 residues. The trim removed 1 base at V and 2 bases at J, leaving 5 bases unmatched. Germline CDR1 reads SGHVS; CDR2 reads FQNEAQ. CDR3 DNA sequence: TGTGCCAGCAGCTTAGGGCCGGGACTAGACACAGATACGCAGTATTTT. Translation gives CASSLGPGLDTDTQYF.

This chain links TRBV5-1 with TRBJ2-7; TRBD2 aligns across 11 bases. The CDR3 spans 18 residues. Germline V gives CDR1 SGHRS, CDR2 YFSETQ. V was clipped by 0 bases and J by 1 base; unmatched bases: 9. CDR3 sequence (DNA): TGCGCCAGCAGCTTGGAGACTAGCGGGATACAAGGGTCCTACGAGCAGTACTTC. Its protein is CASSLETSGIQGSYEQYF. The entire variable domain, with the rest obtained from reference TRBV5-1 and TRBJ2-7, is as follows: KAGVTQTPRYLIKTRGQQVTLSCSPISGHRSVSWYQQTPGQGLQFLFEYFSETQRNKGNFPGRFSGRQFSNSRSEMNVSTLELGDSALYLCASSLETSGIQGSYEQYFGPGTRLTVT.

V is TRBV20-1 and J is TRBJ1-2; D is ambiguous. CDR1 and CDR2 (germline): DFQATT, SNEGSKA (reference sequence). The V gene lost 1 base and the J gene lost 8 bases, with 14 bases spanning the gap. This CDR3 comprises 13 residues. The CDR3 loop reads CSARAAGFVGYTF. As DNA, the CDR3 is TGCAGTGCTAGAGCGGCGGGCTTTGTAGGCTACACCTTC.

The count of this clonotype is one. The genes are TRBV20-1 and TRBJ2-1; D may be TRBD1 (6 bases). The CDR3 has 17 amino acids. In germline, CDR1 is DFQATT, CDR2 SNEGSKA (reference sequence). Trimming stripped 3 bases from V and 4 bases from J, with 22 bases between. In DNA, the CDR3 is TGCAGTGCTAGGATAAGTAGAGCACAAGGGGGATACAATGAGCAGTTCTTC. It codes for CSARISRAQGGYNEQFF.

The V gene is TRBV4-1, the J gene TRBJ2-5; TRBD1 might be the D (6 bases). The V and J ends lost 1 base and 1 base respectively, with 16 bases between them. The CDR3 consists of 17 residues. Germline-derived CDR1 and CDR2 are MGHRA and YSYEKL. The CDR3 loop is CASSQGETGIIQETQYF. In DNA form, the CDR3 reads TGCGCCAGCAGCCAAGGAGAAACAGGGATTATCCAAGAGACCCAGTACTTC.

This clonotype was counted only a few times. The chain has TRBV11-1 and TRBJ2-2; TRBD2 matches 11 bases. V shed 4 bases and J 0 bases; nucleotides not matched to a gene: 13. The CDR3 covers 20 residues. Per the germline V gene, CDR1 is SGHAT and CDR2 is FQDESV (reference sequence). The CDR3 protein is CASSSLTASGRPANTGELFF. The CDR3 DNA is TGTGCCAGCAGCTCCTTAACCGCTAGCGGGAGGCCCGCGAACACCGGGGAGCTGTTTTTT.

A few counts support this clonotype. The V gene is TRBV28, the J gene TRBJ2-3; 16 bases are shared with TRBD2. Germline CDR1 is MDHEN and CDR2 is SYDVKM. The CDR3 is 19 residues long. Trimming at V came to 1 base and at J to 5 bases, leaving 9 bases not matched to a gene. CDR3 region: CASSLSLGLAGGPLDTQYF. For the CDR3, the DNA is TGTGCCAGCAGTTTATCCCTGGGACTAGCGGGAGGGCCGCTAGATACGCAGTATTTT.

This chain connects TRBV20-1 to TRBJ2-3; no definite D call. V gave up 6 bases and J gave up 4 bases, with 11 bases separating them. The CDR3 totals 12 residues. Per germline, CDR1 DFQATT and CDR2 SNEGSKA (reference sequence). The CDR3 DNA follows: TGCAGTGCCCCGTTTACAGCAGATACGCAGTATTTT. This sequence encodes CSAPFTADTQYF.

The chain combines TRBV2 with TRBJ2-1; TRBD2 matches at 14 bases. V lost 7 bases, J lost 10 bases, and 9 bases stayed unmatched. The CDR3 covers 15 residues. Germline V CDR1 and CDR2: SNHLY, FYNNEI. Written as DNA, the CDR3 is TGTGCCAGCACCCTCGGGGGACTAGCGGGAGACGAGCAGTTCTTC. Encoded protein: CASTLGGLAGDEQFF.

V and J are TRBV11-2 and TRBJ2-1, with 13 bases fitting TRBD2. V gave up 5 bases and J gave up 9 bases; unmatched junction bases: 7. The germline gives CDR1 SGHAT, CDR2 FQNNGV. The CDR3 contains 15 residues. The CDR3 nucleotides are TGTGCCAGCAGCCATGGACTAGCGGGAGTCGGTGAGCAGTTCTTC. Translation gives CASSHGLAGVGEQFF.

This clonotype was observed once. J is TRBJ1-3 and V is TRBV6-5; 7 nucleotides agree with TRBD1. The ends lost 0 bases at V and 6 bases at J; junction bases unmatched: 2. The CDR3 has 14 amino acids. Germline V gene data show CDR1 as MNHEY and CDR2 as SVGAGI. The CDR3: CASSYSDRENTIYF. The CDR3 nucleotides read TGTGCCAGCAGTTACTCTGACAGGGAAAACACCATATATTTT.

The chain joins TRBV7-2 to TRBJ2-7; tentative D call: TRBD2 (6 bases). Germline V gene lookup returns CDR1 SGHTA and CDR2 FQGNSA. Trimming took 0 bases from V and 4 from J, leaving 10 bases between them. This CDR3 has 14 amino acids. As DNA, the CDR3 is TGTGCCAGCAGCTTAGCGGACGGGGGATACGAGCAGTACTTC. Translating it yields CASSLADGGYEQYF.

The rearrangement links TRBV5-6 to TRBJ2-7; D is ambiguous. The CDR3 runs to 12 residues. Germline assignment: CDR1 SGHDT and CDR2 YYEEEE. V was clipped by 3 bases and J by 6 bases, with 10 bases between them. The CDR3 DNA is TGTGCCAGCAGCTCCCAGGCCGGCGAGCAGTACTTC. Translating it yields CASSSQAGEQYF.

This clonotype has only a few counts. The chain couples TRBV12-3 or TRBV12-4 to TRBJ2-7; unclear D gene. Deletions cut 3 bases from V and 4 bases from J, with 4 bases between. The CDR3 runs 11 residues. The chain's CDR3 is CASSLIYEQYF. The CDR3 DNA is TGTGCCAGCAGTTTGATTTACGAGCAGTACTTC.

This clonotype was counted between two and nine times. This sequence joins TRBV12-3 or TRBV12-4 and TRBJ2-2; 9 nucleotides line up with TRBD2. V shed 7 bases, J shed 3 bases, and the junction held 3 bases outside the gene matches. The CDR3 extends over 14 amino acids. CDR3 DNA: TGTGCCAGCATCAGGACTAGCGACACCGGGGAGCTGTTTTTT. This encodes CASIRTSDTGELFF.

V usage is TRBV12-3 or TRBV12-4 and J usage is TRBJ2-7, with D maybe TRBD1 (6 bases). V was clipped by 1 base and J by 13 bases, with 23 bases between them. CDR3 length: 15 residues. Written as DNA, the CDR3 is TGTGCCAGCAGTTTAGGGGGCGGGTTACAGGGAGACGGATACTTC. Its translation is CASSLGGGLQGDGYF.